This is a list of T cell receptor beta chains from one sample in a study of Ad26.COV2.S vaccination and SARS-CoV-2 variants. Method: immunoSEQ multiplex PCR; TCRdb's copy keeps in-frame clones and lacks some. Of hundreds of thousands of clones detected, about 85% appear once; the ten largest clones hold 6.4%. The sequenced sample was peripheral blood, obtained in a trial of Ad26.COV2.S vaccine versus placebo. Source of these receptors: a person aged 18-60 years who received the Ad26.COV2.S COVID-19 vaccine or a placebo. Each CDR3 is given with its conserved first and last residue. The D gene is left open where the match is weak. Only part of the rows carry a size: once, few, many, or a class if the clone is expanded.

j_call d_call v_call cdr3_length clone_size cdr3_aa cdr3_nt
TRBJ1-6 NA TRBV6-5 13 few CASNLHRYSPLHF TGTGCCAGCAACTTACATAGGTACTCACCCCTCCACTTT
TRBJ1-5 TRBD1 TRBV12-5 15 NA CASGVGGTGHQPQHF TGTGCTAGTGGAGTGGGGGGGACAGGACATCAGCCCCAGCATTTT
TRBJ1-2 NA TRBV5-4 14 NA CASSFLRGDYGYTF TGTGCCAGCAGCTTTCTTCGGGGTGACTATGGCTACACCTTC
TRBJ1-5 NA TRBV6-2/TRBV6-3 14 once CASSSSRLGQPQHF TGTGCCAGCAGTTCCAGTCGCCTCGGTCAGCCCCAGCATTTT
TRBJ2-6 TRBD1 TRBV2 21 NA CASSGLLRPGQGSSGANVLTF TGTGCCAGCAGTGGACTTCTACGACCGGGACAGGGAAGCTCTGGGGCCAACGTCCTGACTTTC
TRBJ2-3 TRBD2 TRBV6-4 15 NA CASSRLAGGSDTQYF TGTGCCAGCAGCAGACTAGCGGGGGGTTCAGATACGCAGTATTTT
TRBJ1-3 NA TRBV6-5 15 NA CASSQGHLSGNTIYF TGTGCCAGCAGCCAGGGACACCTCTCTGGAAACACCATATATTTT
TRBJ2-3 TRBD2 TRBV4-3 17 NA CASSQDGLAGGSDTQYF TGCGCCAGCAGCCAAGATGGGCTAGCGGGGGGGTCAGATACGCAGTATTTT
TRBJ2-7 NA TRBV19 14 few CASSMGTGSYEQYF TGTGCCAGTAGTATGGGCACGGGGTCCTACGAGCAGTACTTC
TRBJ2-5 TRBD1 TRBV11-2 14 NA CASTRDRYQETQYF TGTGCCAGCACCCGGGACAGATACCAAGAGACCCAGTACTTC
TRBJ2-7 TRBD1 TRBV6-1 15 NA CASSEMETGANEQYF TGTGCCAGCAGTGAAATGGAGACAGGGGCCAACGAGCAGTACTTC
TRBJ2-1 TRBD2 TRBV6-5 14 NA CASTRTSRNGEQFF TGTGCCAGCACTCGGACTAGCCGCAATGGTGAGCAGTTCTTC
TRBJ2-2 NA TRBV7-2 14 NA CASSWSGGSGELFF TGTGCCAGCAGCTGGTCTGGGGGGAGCGGGGAGCTGTTTTTT
TRBJ2-1 NA TRBV28 15 NA CASSLGGRRYNEQFF TGTGCCAGCAGTTTAGGCGGGCGGAGGTACAATGAGCAGTTCTTC
TRBJ2-3 NA TRBV14 13 NA CASSQVRADTQYF TGTGCCAGCAGCCAAGTGCGGGCAGATACGCAGTATTTT
TRBJ1-1 NA TRBV4-3 13 NA CASSSHRTPRAFF TGCGCCAGCAGCTCTCACCGGACCCCTCGGGCTTTCTTT
TRBJ2-4 TRBD1 TRBV7-2 16 NA CASSARTGTVSPIQYF TGTGCCAGCAGCGCCCGAACCGGGACAGTTAGTCCTATTCAGTACTTC
TRBJ2-2 NA TRBV6-4 16 NA CASKLWGQENTGELFF TGTGCCAGCAAACTTTGGGGGCAGGAGAACACCGGGGAGCTGTTTTTT
TRBJ2-4 TRBD2 TRBV7-6 16 NA CASSFTSGGPKNIQYF TGTGCCAGCAGCTTTACTAGCGGGGGACCTAAAAACATTCAGTACTTC
TRBJ2-1 NA TRBV18 15 NA CASSPLGQGGDEQFF TGTGCCAGCTCACCTCTGGGGCAGGGAGGCGATGAGCAGTTCTTC
TRBJ2-3 NA TRBV19 14 NA CASKASSSTDTQYF TGTGCCAGTAAGGCTAGCTCTAGCACAGATACGCAGTATTTT
TRBJ2-1 TRBD2 TRBV19 17 NA CASIRSSGSSSYNEQFF TGTGCCAGTATTCGGTCTAGCGGGAGCTCCTCGTACAATGAGCAGTTCTTC
TRBJ1-4 NA TRBV5-6 14 NA CASSPPGVGEKLFF TGTGCCAGCAGCCCGCCGGGGGTGGGTGAAAAACTGTTTTTT
TRBJ1-5 NA TRBV28 15 NA CACRGGGAGNQPQHF TGTGCCTGCCGTGGAGGAGGGGCTGGCAATCAGCCCCAGCATTTT
TRBJ1-3 NA TRBV19 15 NA CASKAQESSGNTIYF TGTGCCAGTAAAGCCCAGGAGAGCTCTGGAAACACCATATATTTT
TRBJ2-6 NA TRBV27 16 NA CASSPEPYSGANVLTF TGTGCCAGCAGCCCCGAACCCTACTCTGGGGCCAACGTCCTGACTTTC
TRBJ2-5 NA TRBV6-5 13 NA CASAGTAGGTQYF TGTGCCAGCGCCGGGACCGCGGGTGGGACCCAGTACTTC
TRBJ1-5 NA TRBV5-3 16 NA CARSLNQDYSNQPQHF TGTGCCAGAAGCTTGAATCAGGATTATAGCAATCAGCCCCAGCATTTT
TRBJ2-3 TRBD1 TRBV2 14 NA CATKRQGAQDTQYF TGTGCCACCAAAAGACAGGGGGCGCAGGATACGCAGTATTTT
TRBJ1-6 TRBD1 TRBV2 15 NA CASSKGQGDNSPLHF TGTGCCAGCTCAAAAGGTCAGGGGGATAATTCACCCCTCCACTTT
TRBJ2-6 NA TRBV30 16 NA CAWSVQSSSGANVLTF TGTGCCTGGAGCGTACAGTCAAGCTCTGGGGCCAACGTCCTGACTTTC
TRBJ2-7 NA TRBV29-1 14 NA CSVEDRSESYEQYF TGCAGCGTTGAAGATAGGTCAGAATCCTACGAGCAGTACTTC
TRBJ1-5 TRBD1 TRBV2 15 NA CASSGGQALNQPQHF TGTGCCAGCAGTGGGGGACAGGCCCTCAATCAGCCCCAGCATTTT
TRBJ1-3 TRBD1 TRBV7-9 16 NA CASSSSGGGSGNTIYF TGTGCCAGCAGCTCCTCAGGGGGGGGCTCTGGAAACACCATATATTTT
TRBJ1-2 TRBD1 TRBV10-3 13 NA CAISDTGGYGYTF TGTGCCATCAGTGATACAGGGGGTTATGGCTACACCTTC
TRBJ2-5 NA TRBV19 14 NA CASSITIDQETQYF TGTGCCAGTAGTATAACCATAGACCAAGAGACCCAGTACTTC
TRBJ2-7 TRBD2 TRBV20-1 18 NA CSASGPGLKTYLRYEQYF TGCAGTGCTAGTGGACCGGGACTAAAAACGTACCTACGCTACGAGCAGTACTTC
TRBJ1-6 NA TRBV28 12 NA CASTGNNSPLHF TGTGCCAGCACCGGTAACAATTCACCCCTCCACTTT
TRBJ2-2 NA TRBV27 16 NA CASSLSSVTNTGELFF TGTGCCAGCAGTTTATCTAGCGTAACGAACACCGGGGAGCTGTTTTTT
TRBJ2-7 NA TRBV7-2 15 once CASSIGGMGSYEQYF TGTGCCAGCAGCATAGGGGGGATGGGATCCTACGAGCAGTACTTC
TRBJ2-7 NA TRBV5-1 12 NA CASSLLSAEQYF TGCGCCAGCAGCTTGTTGAGCGCCGAGCAGTACTTC
TRBJ2-7 NA TRBV11-2 13 NA CASSLDLSGEQYF TGTGCCAGCAGCTTAGACCTCTCTGGCGAGCAGTACTTC
TRBJ1-4 TRBD1 TRBV28 15 NA CASLPGQGPNEKLFF TGTGCCAGCCTCCCGGGACAGGGACCTAATGAAAAACTGTTTTTT
TRBJ2-5 TRBD2 TRBV6-2/TRBV6-3 19 NA CASSYETGGPRLDQETQYF TGTGCCAGCAGTTACGAGACGGGAGGGCCGAGATTGGACCAAGAGACCCAGTACTTC
TRBJ2-7 TRBD2 TRBV7-2 18 NA CASSIGGLAGDFSYEQYF TGTGCCAGCAGCATTGGGGGACTAGCGGGGGATTTCTCCTACGAGCAGTACTTC
TRBJ1-5 TRBD1 TRBV29-1 14 once CSFAVTGDNQPQHF TGCAGTTTTGCCGTGACAGGGGACAATCAGCCCCAGCATTTT
TRBJ2-7 NA TRBV4-2 16 NA CASSQYLKKGHYEQYF TGTGCCAGCAGCCAATACTTAAAAAAAGGACACTACGAGCAGTACTTC